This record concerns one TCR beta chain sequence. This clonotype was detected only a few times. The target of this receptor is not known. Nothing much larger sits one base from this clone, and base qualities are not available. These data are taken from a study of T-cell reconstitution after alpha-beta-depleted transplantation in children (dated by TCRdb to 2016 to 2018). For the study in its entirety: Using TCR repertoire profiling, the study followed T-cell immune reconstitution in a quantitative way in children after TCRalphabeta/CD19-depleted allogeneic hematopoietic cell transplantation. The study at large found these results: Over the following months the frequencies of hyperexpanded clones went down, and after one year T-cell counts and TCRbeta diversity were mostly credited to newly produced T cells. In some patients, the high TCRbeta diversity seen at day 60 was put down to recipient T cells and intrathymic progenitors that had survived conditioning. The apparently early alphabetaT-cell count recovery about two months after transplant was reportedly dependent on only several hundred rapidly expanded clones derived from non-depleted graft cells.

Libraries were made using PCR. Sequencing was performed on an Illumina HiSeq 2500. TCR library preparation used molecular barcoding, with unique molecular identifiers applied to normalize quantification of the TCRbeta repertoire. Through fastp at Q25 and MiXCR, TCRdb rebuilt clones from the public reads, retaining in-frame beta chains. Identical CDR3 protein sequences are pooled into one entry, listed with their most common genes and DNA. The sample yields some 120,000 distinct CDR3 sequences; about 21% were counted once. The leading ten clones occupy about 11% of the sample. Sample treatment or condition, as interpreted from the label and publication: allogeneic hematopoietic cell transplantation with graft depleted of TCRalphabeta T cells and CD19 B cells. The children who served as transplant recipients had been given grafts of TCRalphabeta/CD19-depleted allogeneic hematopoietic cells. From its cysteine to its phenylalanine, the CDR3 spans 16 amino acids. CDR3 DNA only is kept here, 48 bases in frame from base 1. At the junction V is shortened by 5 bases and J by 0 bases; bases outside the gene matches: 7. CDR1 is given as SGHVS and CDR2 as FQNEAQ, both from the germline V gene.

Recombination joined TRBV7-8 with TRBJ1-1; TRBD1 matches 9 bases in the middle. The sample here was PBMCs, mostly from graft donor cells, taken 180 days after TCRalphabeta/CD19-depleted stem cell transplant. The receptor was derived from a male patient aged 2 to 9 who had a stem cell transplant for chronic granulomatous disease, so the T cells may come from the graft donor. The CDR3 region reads CASSTGTGIMNTEAFF. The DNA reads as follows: TGTGCCAGCAGCACGGGGACAGGGATTATGAACACTGAAGCTTTCTTT. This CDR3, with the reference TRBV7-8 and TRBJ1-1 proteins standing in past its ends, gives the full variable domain GAGVSQSPRYKVAKRGQDVALRCDPISGHVSLFWYQQALGQGPEFLTYFQNEAQLDKSGLPSDRFFAERPEGSVSTLKIQRTQQEDSAVYLCASSTGTGIMNTEAFFGQGTRLTVV.